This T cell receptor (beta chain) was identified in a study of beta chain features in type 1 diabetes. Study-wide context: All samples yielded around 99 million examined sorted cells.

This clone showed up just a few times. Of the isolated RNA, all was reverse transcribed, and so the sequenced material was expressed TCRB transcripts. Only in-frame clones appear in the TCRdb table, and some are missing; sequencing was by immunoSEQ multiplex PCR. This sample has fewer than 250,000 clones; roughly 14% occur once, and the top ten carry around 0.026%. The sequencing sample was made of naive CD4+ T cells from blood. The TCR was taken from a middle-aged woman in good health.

CDR3 sequence reads: CASRPRPGGRLDQPQHF. CDR3 in DNA: TGTGCCAGCAGACCCCGGCCAGGGGGCCGCTTGGATCAGCCCCAGCATTTT. This chain uses TRBV7-2 with TRBJ1-5; 8 bases align to TRBD1. Germline-derived CDR1 and CDR2 are SGHTA and FQGNSA. V lost 6 bases to trimming and J lost 5 bases; unmatched junction nucleotides: 15. The CDR3 length is 17 residues.